This T cell receptor (beta chain) stems from a study of blood T cell repertoires in COVID-19. Study-level information: Acute and convalescent COVID-19 specimens originated in the United States, Italy and Spain. PBMCs, B-cell-depleted T cells, or T cells provided the cDNA or gDNA that made up the material.

V lost 4 bases to trimming and J lost 8 bases; unmatched junction nucleotides: 11. Germline assignment: CDR1 LNHDA and CDR2 SQIVND (reference sequence). CDR3 length equals 16 residues. Original handling: Estimates of nucleated cell counts were drawn from the amplification of reference gene primers. Some clones are missing from TCRdb's copy, which holds only in-frame ones; the method was immunoSEQ multiplex PCR. For V, J and clone size, that table is used; D and trimming come from the DNA. The sample includes about 26,000 clones, around 89% seen only once; the top ten take about 11%. The sequence was collected from a man in his 70s with acute or convalescent COVID-19. The source material was peripheral blood. V gene TRBV19 combines with J gene TRBJ1-6; 7 bases align to TRBD1. The CDR3 here is CASSKTGRPRDSPLHF. The CDR3 DNA sequence: TGTGCCAGTAGTAAGACAGGGCGTCCGAGGGATTCACCCCTCCACTTT.